The T cell receptor beta chain described here comes from a study of OX40 agonist ivuxolimab in advanced cancers. Regarding the study as a whole: Expanded clones tended on average to be more numerous among CD8+ T cells than CD4+.

CDR3 length: 16 residues. Trimming took 0 bases from V and 2 from J, leaving 14 bases between them. Germline V gene data show CDR1 as LGHNA and CDR2 as YSLEER. As regards this clone: Its cognate antigen is unknown.

Only in-frame clones appear in the TCRdb table, and some are missing; sequencing was by immunoSEQ multiplex PCR. The table has tens of thousands of clones, around 94% seen once. The chain couples TRBV4-3 to TRBJ2-7; possible D gene TRBD1, 5 bases. The receptor was isolated from an adult with an advanced solid tumor such as melanoma, head and neck, liver or kidney cancer. Sequenced here: CD4+ or CD8+ T cells sorted from blood, sampled in a trial of the OX40 agonist ivuxolimab. The CDR3 is CASSQESGSRTYEQYF. In DNA form, the CDR3 reads TGCGCCAGCAGCCAAGAATCAGGGTCCCGCACCTACGAGCAGTACTTC.